The 23 T cell receptor beta chains given below trace back to one sample, sequenced in a study of molecular identifiers for immune sequencing clone quantification. In TCRdb, the PCR reads were re-called with MiXCR into one record per CDR3 protein. The sample consists of hundreds of thousands of distinct CDR3 sequences, about 25% of them appearing once. The sequenced sample consisted of naive CD8+ T cells from blood, with Jurkat cell RNA spiked in. As to subset: FACS-sorted CD8+CD4-CCR7+CD45RA+ naive T cells. The source of these receptors is a human donor in good health. Some libraries in this study had Jurkat cell RNA spiked in.

CDR3 sequence reads: CASSLSGQGRSPLHF. In nucleotides, the CDR3 is TGTGCCAGCAGTTTAAGCGGACAGGGGCGTTCACCCCTCCACTTT. The rearrangement uses TRBV12-3 or TRBV12-4 and TRBJ1-6, with TRBD1 matching 9 bases. Trimming took 2 bases from V and 9 from J; bases not matched to a gene: 5. This CDR3 is built from 15 residues.

This clonotype came up many times. The chain recombines TRBV5-1 with TRBJ2-3, with D hard to call. The V and J ends lost 0 bases and 6 bases respectively, with 11 bases between them. The CDR3 has 14 amino acids. In germline, CDR1 is SGHRS, CDR2 YFSETQ. CDR3 loop: CASSLGSSPDTQYF. The CDR3 region has the DNA TGCGCCAGCAGCTTGGGGTCCTCCCCTGATACGCAGTATTTT. The variable domain in full, completed from reference TRBV5-1 and TRBJ2-3, reads KAGVTQTPRYLIKTRGQQVTLSCSPISGHRSVSWYQQTPGQGLQFLFEYFSETQRNKGNFPGRFSGRQFSNSRSEMNVSTLELGDSALYLCASSLGSSPDTQYFGPGTRLTVL.

Many counts were recorded for this clonotype. The chain joins TRBV20-1 to TRBJ2-7; 7 nucleotides match TRBD1. Germline V gene lookup returns CDR1 DFQATT and CDR2 SNEGSKA (reference sequence). J gave up 6 bases and V 7 bases, and 15 bases lay outside the gene matches. The CDR3 totals 14 residues. In DNA form, the CDR3 reads TGCAGTGTCAAACCCCAGGGGGAAATAAGCGAGCAGTACTTC. Amino acids: CSVKPQGEISEQYF.

The genes are TRBV6-5 and TRBJ2-3; D gene unclear. There are 14 residues in the CDR3. The germline CDR1 and CDR2 sequences are MNHEY and SVGAGI. Trimming shortened V by 0 bases and J by 5 bases, and 9 bases separated the two germline ends. The CDR3 spells CASSYSKGGDTQYF. DNA for the CDR3: TGTGCCAGCAGTTACTCGAAAGGTGGAGATACGCAGTATTTT.

This clonotype showed up many times. The V gene is TRBV6-5, the J gene TRBJ2-3; 11 nucleotides align to TRBD2. This CDR3 has 15 amino acids. Germline loops: CDR1 MNHEY, CDR2 SVGAGI. The J segment lost 5 bases and the V segment lost 7 bases, leaving 8 bases of the junction unmatched. Here the CDR3 reads CASTIAGGPGDTQYF. The CDR3 DNA reads as TGTGCCAGCACAATAGCGGGGGGGCCTGGAGATACGCAGTATTTT.

In this sample, this clonotype turned up a few times. The rearrangement joins TRBV12-3 or TRBV12-4 to TRBJ2-2; 13 bases are shared with TRBD2. The CDR3 length is 16 residues. The junction had 3 bases not matched to a gene; V was cut back by 5 bases and J by 3 bases. The CDR3 loop reads CASSPGTSGDTGELFF. The CDR3 nucleotides read TGTGCCAGCAGTCCCGGGACTAGCGGGGACACCGGGGAGCTGTTTTTT.

This clonotype was seen a handful of times. V usage is TRBV13 and J usage is TRBJ1-1; D possibly corresponds to TRBD1 (5 bases). The CDR3 is 18 amino acids. Germline CDR1 reads PRHDT; CDR2 reads FYEKMQ (reference sequence). The germline V and J ends were trimmed by 0 bases and 4 bases, with 21 bases remaining between them. CDR3 sequence reads: CASSLGARVGRDGTEAFF. In DNA form, the CDR3 reads TGTGCCAGCAGCTTAGGAGCGCGGGTAGGCAGGGACGGCACTGAAGCTTTCTTT.

This clonotype turned up a few times. The genes are TRBV13 and TRBJ2-5; the D gene could be TRBD1 or TRBD2 (5 bases each). V dropped 1 base and J dropped 5 bases, with 17 bases sitting between them. CDR3 size: 16 residues. CDR1 and CDR2 (germline): PRHDT, FYEKMQ (reference sequence). CDR3 sequence reads: CASSLVGTARRETQYF. DNA for the CDR3: TGTGCCAGCAGCTTAGTGGGGACCGCAAGACGGGAGACCCAGTACTTC.

The V gene is TRBV6-2 or TRBV6-3, the J gene TRBJ2-3, with D uncertain. There are 15 residues in the CDR3. Looked up from germline, CDR1 is MNHEY and CDR2 is SVGEGT. The V end lost 1 base, the J end lost 0 bases, and 8 bases lay between the germline ends. The DNA for the CDR3 is TGTGCCAGCAGTTACTGGTCAGCTAGCACAGATACGCAGTATTTT. Residues: CASSYWSASTDTQYF.

Concerning this clonotype: Given a much more abundant clone one base away, this may be a read error. The J gene is TRBJ1-1, the V gene TRBV28; D gene ambiguous. The V end lost 8 bases, the J end lost 0 bases, and 16 bases lay between the germline ends. CDR3 length: 15 amino acids. Germline V CDR1 and CDR2: MDHEN, SYDVKM. CDR3 DNA sequence: TGTGCCAGCTGTTACGGGGTCCACTTGAACACTGAAGCTTTCTTT. Its translation: CASCYGVHLNTEAFF. Full variable domain (outside the CDR3, taken from reference TRBV28 and TRBJ1-1): DVKVTQSSRYLVKRTGEKVFLECVQDMDHENMFWYRQDPGLGLRLIYFSYDVKMKEKGDIPEGYSVSREKKERFSLILESASTNQTSMYLCASCYGVHLNTEAFFGQGTRLTVV.

The gene calls are TRBV2 and TRBJ2-7, with TRBD2 matching 8 bases. Germline V lookup: CDR1 SNHLY, CDR2 FYNNEI. J was trimmed by 3 bases and V by 9 bases; bases with no gene match: 10. This CDR3 spans 14 amino acids. The chain's CDR3 is CASRLGGTSYEQYF. In DNA form, the CDR3 reads TGTGCCAGTCGACTGGGGGGGACTAGCTACGAGCAGTACTTC.

This clonotype was seen a few times. V gene TRBV28 combines with J gene TRBJ2-2; 11 bases fit TRBD1. Unmatched junction bases numbered 8, after V lost 1 base and J lost 7 bases. The CDR3 consists of 17 residues. From germline, CDR1 is MDHEN and CDR2 SYDVKM. In nucleotides, the CDR3 is TGTGCCAGCAGTTTATTTACCGGGACAGGGGGAATCGGGGAGCTGTTTTTT. Its protein product is CASSLFTGTGGIGELFF.

The table lists this clonotype with a few counts. The rearrangement joins TRBV19 to TRBJ2-2; D possibly uses TRBD1 or TRBD2 (5 bases each). Per germline, CDR1 LNHDA and CDR2 SQIVND (reference sequence). Trimming pared 2 bases from V and 1 base from J, leaving 11 bases between. The CDR3 is 16 residues long. Here the CDR3 DNA reads TGTGCCAGTAGTATAATAGGGACGGTGAACACCGGGGAGCTGTTTTTT. Residues: CASSIIGTVNTGELFF.

Points on this clonotype: This may be a read error, as it is one base from a much larger clone. The J gene is TRBJ2-7, the V gene TRBV6-5; D remains ambiguous. This CDR3 has 16 residues. Germline-derived CDR1 and CDR2 are MNHEY and SVGAGI. The DNA for the CDR3 is TGTACCAGCAGTTACTCGAGGCAGGTGAGCTCCTACGAGCAGTACTTC. This codes for CTSSYSRQVSSYEQYF.

This clonotype was seen ten or more times. The CDR3 here is CASWPSDIYTGELFF. The CDR3 bases are TGTGCCAGCTGGCCCTCGGACATTTACACCGGGGAGCTGTTTTTT. The genes are TRBV7-9 and TRBJ2-2; a possible D gene is TRBD1 (5 bases). The CDR3 runs 15 residues. The V gene lost 8 bases and the J gene lost 3 bases, with 16 bases spanning the gap. The V gene's germline CDR1 is SEHNR and CDR2 FQNEAQ (reference sequence).

This clonotype has only a few counts. This chain uses TRBV7-2 with TRBJ2-1, with D unresolved. Germline CDR1 and CDR2: SGHTA and FQGNSA. The CDR3 is 12 residues long. V lost 8 bases to trimming and J lost 10 bases, with 15 bases between them. DNA of the CDR3: TGTGCCAGCCGAGATGTTGGGAAAGAGCAGTTCTTC. Translating gives CASRDVGKEQFF.

For this clonotype: A read error may explain this, as a much larger clone is one base away. The chain combines TRBV12-3 or TRBV12-4 with TRBJ2-1; 7 nucleotides agree with TRBD1. Unmatched junction bases numbered 11, after V lost 0 bases and J lost 12 bases. The CDR3 is 15 residues long. The DNA for the CDR3 is TGTGCCAGCAGTTTAGCCCAAACAGGGGTTCATGGGCAGTTCTTC. It specifies CASSLAQTGVHGQFF.

Only a few counts were recorded for this clonotype. The rearrangement joins TRBV4-1 to TRBJ2-2; D possibly matches TRBD1 or TRBD2 (5 bases each). The CDR3 is 14 amino acids. Germline CDR1 reads MGHRA; CDR2 reads YSYEKL. The V end lost 1 base, the J end lost 7 bases, and 10 bases lay between the germline ends. The CDR3 DNA is TGCGCCAGCAGCCAAGTGGGGGTAGACGGGGAGCTGTTTTTT. Its translation is CASSQVGVDGELFF.

The chain has TRBV19 and TRBJ2-7, with D tentatively TRBD1 (5 bases). Germline V gene lookup returns CDR1 LNHDA and CDR2 SQIVND (reference sequence). Trimming removed 5 bases from V and 2 bases from J, with 13 bases in between. This CDR3 spans 14 amino acids. The CDR3 protein is CASSSIPGTYEQYF. In DNA form, the CDR3 reads TGTGCCAGTAGTTCCATCCCAGGGACCTACGAGCAGTACTTC.

The DNA for the CDR3 is TGTGCCAGCAGCCAAGGGTTCGGGGGGTATAGCACAGATACGCAGTATTTT. Protein: CASSQGFGGYSTDTQYF. The gene calls are TRBV3-1 and TRBJ2-3; TRBD2 aligns across 7 bases. The V gene's germline CDR1 is LGHDT and CDR2 YNNKEL (reference sequence). CDR3 length: 17 residues. Trimming removed 1 base from V and 0 bases from J; junction bases left unmatched: 7.

This clonotype has at least ten counts. This chain uses TRBV13 with TRBJ2-7, with 7 bases identical to TRBD1. The CDR3 has 13 amino acids. In germline, CDR1 is PRHDT, CDR2 FYEKMQ (reference sequence). The trim removed 5 bases at V and 5 bases at J, leaving 6 bases unmatched. CDR3 DNA: TGTGCCAGCAGCGCCCGACAGGGCCACGAGCAGTACTTC. This gives the protein CASSARQGHEQYF. Using reference TRBV13 and TRBJ2-7 for the parts outside the CDR3, the full variable domain is AAGVIQSPRHLIKEKRETATLKCYPIPRHDTVYWYQQGPGQDPQFLISFYEKMQSDKGSIPDRFSAQQFSDYHSELNMSSLELGDSALYFCASSARQGHEQYFGPGTRLTVT.

This clonotype appeared a few times. A read error is likely, as this CDR3 ends without the conserved phenylalanine or tryptophan. The CDR3 sequence: CASREPGQVNEKLFS. DNA of the CDR3: TGTGCCAGCAGGGAACCGGGACAAGTCAATGAAAAACTGTTTTCT. The V call is TRBV2, the J call TRBJ1-4; TRBD1 is a possible D gene (6 bases). Germline CDR1 and CDR2: SNHLY and FYNNEI. This CDR3 is 15 amino acids long. V dropped 6 bases and J dropped 5 bases, with 16 bases sitting between them.

This clonotype was counted a few times. The rearrangement joins TRBV6-2 or TRBV6-3 to TRBJ2-2; D may correspond to TRBD1 or TRBD2 (5 bases each). This CDR3 has 17 amino acids. Trimming left V 2 bases short and J 2 bases short, with 15 bases between. Germline lookup yields CDR1 MNHEY and CDR2 SVGEGT. The CDR3 loop reads CASSYLWDEINTGELFF. The CDR3 DNA reads TGTGCCAGCAGTTACCTGTGGGACGAAATAAACACCGGGGAGCTGTTTTTT.